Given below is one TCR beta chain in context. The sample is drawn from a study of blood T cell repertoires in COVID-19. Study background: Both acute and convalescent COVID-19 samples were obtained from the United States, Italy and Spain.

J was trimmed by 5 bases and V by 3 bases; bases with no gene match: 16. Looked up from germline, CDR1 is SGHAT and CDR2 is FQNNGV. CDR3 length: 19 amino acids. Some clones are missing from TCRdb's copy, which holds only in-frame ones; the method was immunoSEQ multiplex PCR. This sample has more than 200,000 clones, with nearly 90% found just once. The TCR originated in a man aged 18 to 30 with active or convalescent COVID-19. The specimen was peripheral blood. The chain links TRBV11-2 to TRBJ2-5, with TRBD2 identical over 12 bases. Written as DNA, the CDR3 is TGTGCCAGCAGCTTTCTAGCGGGAGGGTATAGTAACTCGGCGGAGACCCAGTACTTC. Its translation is CASSFLAGGYSNSAETQYF.